This T cell receptor beta chain came from a study of radiotherapy plus CTLA-4 blockade in lung cancer. Germline V gene data show CDR1 as MNHNY and CDR2 as SVGAGI (reference sequence). The CDR3 totals 14 residues. Deletions cut 9 bases from V and 4 bases from J, with 15 bases between. The assay was immunoSEQ multiplex PCR, and TCRdb's table has in-frame clones only and misses some. The sample consists of approximately 70,000 clones, about 72% of them appearing once. The TCR comes from a human donor with non-small cell lung cancer whose response to radiotherapy plus ipilimumab could not be evaluated. Some clones in this sample may be carry-over from other donors' samples. This chain joins TRBV6-6 and TRBJ2-2; tentatively, D is TRBD2 (5 bases). This material consisted of peripheral blood, taken from a patient treated with radiotherapy plus ipilimumab. In DNA, the CDR3 is TGTGCCAGTTCCGAGGGCGGCTCCACCGGGGAGCTGTTTTTT. Translating it yields CASSEGGSTGELFF.